Listed below are T cell receptor beta chains from one sample, sequenced in a study of blood T cell repertoires in COVID-19. TCRdb's table, derived via immunoSEQ multiplex PCR, lists solely in-frame clones and lacks some. The data contain roughly 280,000 clones, around four fifths of them singletons. Sequenced material: peripheral blood. These receptors were collected from a man in his 60s with acute or convalescent COVID-19. Each CDR3 is given with its conserved first and last residue. Fields, in order: D gene, clone size, V gene, J gene, CDR3 DNA, CDR3 protein. A D gene is named only where the DNA matches it firmly. Part of the rows lack a size; the others show once, few, many or a class for expanded clones.

NA	NA	TRBV21-1	TRBJ2-3	TGTGCCAGCAGGAGAGAAGAAGGGGGCCGGAGCACAGATACGCAGTATTTT	CASRREEGGRSTDTQYF
NA	NA	TRBV3-1/TRBV3-2	TRBJ2-7	TGTGCCAGCAGCCAAGGACAAGTGATCTACGAGCAGTACTTC	CASSQGQVIYEQYF
TRBD2	NA	TRBV6-6	TRBJ2-1	TGTGCCACCCTATTGACTAGCGGGAGGGGGAATGAGCAGTTCTTC	CATLLTSGRGNEQFF
TRBD1	NA	TRBV5-4	TRBJ2-3	TGTGCCAGCAGCTTCAGACCGGGACAGCTCACAGATACGCAGTATTTT	CASSFRPGQLTDTQYF
NA	NA	TRBV4-1	TRBJ1-6	TGCGCCAGCGGCACCGTCGGGGGGGACTTGAATTCACCCCTCCACTTT	CASGTVGGDLNSPLHF
TRBD1	NA	TRBV5-4	TRBJ1-3	TGTGCCAGCAGCCGGGACAGGGGTGGAAACACCATATATTTT	CASSRDRGGNTIYF
TRBD2	few	TRBV7-6	TRBJ2-2	TGTGCCAGCAGCTTACGACGAGCGACTAGCCCTTCCACCGGGGAGCTGTTTTTT	CASSLRRATSPSTGELFF
TRBD1	NA	TRBV7-2	TRBJ2-7	TGTGCCAGCAGCCCAGCCCGACAGGGCGAGCAGTACTTC	CASSPARQGEQYF
NA	NA	TRBV9	TRBJ1-1	TGTGCCAGCATGGGCAGGGGCACTGAAGCTTTCTTT	CASMGRGTEAFF
NA	NA	TRBV12-3/TRBV12-4	TRBJ2-3	TGTGCCAGCAGCCCCATTCCAGATACGCAGTATTTT	CASSPIPDTQYF
TRBD2	NA	TRBV3-1/TRBV3-2	TRBJ2-3	TGTGCCAGCTCGACTAGCGGGGGGCCGTGGGATACGCAGTATTTT	CASSTSGGPWDTQYF
TRBD1	NA	TRBV6-5	TRBJ1-2	TGTGCCAGCAGGGGACAGGGGGCCGGTGGCTACACCTTC	CASRGQGAGGYTF
NA	NA	TRBV6-5	TRBJ2-1	TGTGCCAGCAGTTACTCGACCCGCGGGAATGAGCAGTTCTTC	CASSYSTRGNEQFF
NA	once	TRBV18	TRBJ2-7	TGTGCCAGCTCACCAGGGACAAACTCCTACGAGCAGTACTTC	CASSPGTNSYEQYF
TRBD1	NA	TRBV19	TRBJ1-1	TGTGCCAGTACCAGGGGGCACACTGAAGCTTTCTTT	CASTRGHTEAFF